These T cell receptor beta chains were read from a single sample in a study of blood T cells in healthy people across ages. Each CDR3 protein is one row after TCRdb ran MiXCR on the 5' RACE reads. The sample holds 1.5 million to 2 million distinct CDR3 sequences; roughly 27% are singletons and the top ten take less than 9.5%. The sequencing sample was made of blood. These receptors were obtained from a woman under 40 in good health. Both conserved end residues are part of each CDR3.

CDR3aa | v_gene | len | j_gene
CASSDPRTTNTGELFF | TRBV28 | 16 | TRBJ2-2
CAGRTSGRIGEQYF | TRBV6-2/TRBV6-3 | 14 | TRBJ2-7
CASSLFGF | TRBV12-3/TRBV12-4 | 8 | TRBJ2-7
CASSPYEGTDTQYF | TRBV11-2 | 14 | TRBJ2-3
CASSLAGAKSTDTQYF | TRBV5-5 | 16 | TRBJ2-3
CASSQAGGQDEQFF | TRBV7-3 | 14 | TRBJ2-1
CASSLGRANIQYF | TRBV28 | 13 | TRBJ2-4
CASSLQGSGGAYEQFF | TRBV7-3 | 16 | TRBJ2-1
CATSGPPPNYGYTF | TRBV28 | 14 | TRBJ1-2
CASRPGRTNYEQYF | TRBV5-5 | 14 | TRBJ2-7
CASSLRPTHGHTF | TRBV7-2 | 13 | TRBJ1-2
CAISEPKMGETQYF | TRBV10-3 | 14 | .
CASSPQFGELFF | TRBV5-1 | 12 | TRBJ2-2
CASSLVATWQDTNEQYF | TRBV5-1 | 17 | TRBJ2-7
CSADPGTGGVGYTF | TRBV20-1 | 14 | TRBJ1-2
CASSFPSVVGREAFF | TRBV5-5 | 15 | TRBJ1-1
CASSPPGLTETQYF | TRBV6-5 | 14 | TRBJ2-5
CAISAIVDTQYF | TRBV10-3 | 12 | TRBJ2-3
CASRQTGGTYNEQFF | TRBV5-1 | 15 | TRBJ2-1
CSAHRPEGPATDTQYF | TRBV20-1 | 16 | TRBJ2-3
CASSGGQGDYGYTF | TRBV3-1 | 14 | TRBJ1-2
CATSAQGNTESFF | TRBV24-1 | 13 | TRBJ1-1
CASSLEWSLQETQYF | TRBV11-2 | 15 | TRBJ2-5
CASSLWTRPKNRLGNEQFF | TRBV4-2 | 19 | TRBJ2-1
CASSLRDGGDQPQHF | TRBV7-9 | 15 | TRBJ1-5
CASSLVDEKLFF | TRBV7-9 | 12 | TRBJ1-4
CASSLSSVGYEQYF | TRBV7-8 | 14 | TRBJ2-7
CASSASYGTYNEQFF | TRBV9 | 15 | TRBJ2-1
CAAPPAASGVGLAGGIYTDTQYF | TRBV21-1 | 23 | TRBJ2-3
CAISEAGDESMDGYTF | TRBV10-3 | 16 | TRBJ1-2
CASSPNIQQGAGGYTF | TRBV27 | 16 | TRBJ1-2
CTSSQQTSAFYNEQFF | TRBV3-1 | 16 | TRBJ2-1
CASSIPWGIETQYF | TRBV7-9 | 14 | TRBJ2-5
CASGSPAGALSEQYF | TRBV12-5 | 15 | TRBJ2-5
CASSFKGQGHQETQYF | TRBV6-6 | 16 | TRBJ2-5
CASSYQGGNQPQHF | TRBV6-6 | 14 | TRBJ1-5
CASSGKGVSSYNEQYF | TRBV5-1 | 16 | .
CASSYAGAYEQYF | TRBV7-2 | 13 | TRBJ2-7
CASSPERDNEQFF | TRBV18 | 13 | TRBJ2-1
CASSFTGGSSYGYTF | TRBV27 | 15 | TRBJ1-2
CANSPYPVTLSSGQFF | TRBV7-2 | 16 | TRBJ2-1
CSVDLNNEQFF | TRBV20-1 | 11 | TRBJ2-1